This T cell receptor (beta chain) was identified during a study of T cell changes during pregnancy in multiple sclerosis. CDR3 length equals 13 residues. Trimming shortened V by 3 bases and J by 10 bases, and 15 bases separated the two germline ends. The repertoire was sequenced with immunoSEQ multiplex PCR; TCRdb's copy has only in-frame clones and lacks some. The table records 13,000 to 15,000 clones, 90% to 95% of them present only once. The source material was peripheral blood, sampled in the second trimester of pregnancy. The V and J genes are TRBV23-1 and TRBJ1-1, with unresolved D. TRBV23-1 is an open reading frame, and its role is uncertain. This receptor was obtained from a female donor in good health, enrolled as a control in a pregnancy study. The CDR3, as DNA: TGCGCCAGCAGTCACTCCCTAGCCTCGGTAGCTTTCTTT. Translating gives CASSHSLASVAFF.